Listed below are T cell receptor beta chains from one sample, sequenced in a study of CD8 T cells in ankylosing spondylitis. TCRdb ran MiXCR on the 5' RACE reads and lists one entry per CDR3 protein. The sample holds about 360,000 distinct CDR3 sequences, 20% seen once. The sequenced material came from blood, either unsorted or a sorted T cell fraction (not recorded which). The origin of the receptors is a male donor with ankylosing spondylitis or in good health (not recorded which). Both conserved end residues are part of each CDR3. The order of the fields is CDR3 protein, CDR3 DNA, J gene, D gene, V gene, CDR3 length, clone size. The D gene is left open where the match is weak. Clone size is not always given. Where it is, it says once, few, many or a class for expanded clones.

CDR3 protein: CASSLVGANGELFF; CDR3 DNA: TGTGCCAGCAGCTTAGTTGGGGCGAACGGGGAGCTGTTTTTT; J gene: TRBJ2-2; D gene: NA; V gene: TRBV7-9; CDR3 length: 14; clone size: few
CDR3 protein: CASSWSEAFF; CDR3 DNA: TGTGCCAGCAGCTGGAGTGAAGCTTTCTTT; J gene: TRBJ1-1; D gene: NA; V gene: TRBV7-9; CDR3 length: 10; clone size: few
CDR3 protein: CASSLAGLLNTEAFF; CDR3 DNA: TGTGCCAGCAGCTTGGCGGGACTACTTAACACTGAAGCTTTCTTT; J gene: TRBJ1-1; D gene: NA; V gene: TRBV7-2; CDR3 length: 15; clone size: NA
CDR3 protein: CASSLDLTAGGGNEQFF; CDR3 DNA: TGCGCCAGCAGCTTGGATTTAACAGCGGGGGGAGGGAATGAGCAGTTCTTC; J gene: TRBJ2-1; D gene: TRBD2; V gene: TRBV5-1; CDR3 length: 17; clone size: few
CDR3 protein: CASSRGMFTASYEQYF; CDR3 DNA: TGTGCCAGCAGCCGTGGGATGTTTACAGCCTCCTACGAGCAGTACTTC; J gene: TRBJ2-7; D gene: NA; V gene: TRBV3-1; CDR3 length: 16; clone size: NA
CDR3 protein: CSSASGDPSTDTQYF; CDR3 DNA: TGCAGTTCGGCTAGCGGGGATCCGAGCACAGATACGCAGTATTTT; J gene: TRBJ2-3; D gene: TRBD2; V gene: TRBV20-1; CDR3 length: 15; clone size: NA
CDR3 protein: CASRAGLAGGSYNEQFF; CDR3 DNA: TGTGCCAGCAGGGCGGGTTTAGCGGGGGGGTCCTACAATGAGCAGTTCTTC; J gene: TRBJ2-1; D gene: TRBD2; V gene: TRBV2; CDR3 length: 17; clone size: NA
CDR3 protein: CASSQTGRGSATDTQYF; CDR3 DNA: TGTGCCAGCAGCCAAACGGGTCGGGGGAGCGCCACAGATACGCAGTATTTT; J gene: TRBJ2-3; D gene: NA; V gene: TRBV4-2; CDR3 length: 17; clone size: NA
CDR3 protein: CAISPDREYEQYF; CDR3 DNA: TGTGCCATCAGTCCGGACAGGGAATACGAGCAGTACTTC; J gene: TRBJ2-7; D gene: TRBD1; V gene: TRBV10-3; CDR3 length: 13; clone size: NA
CDR3 protein: CASSDVRGTGSYNEQFF; CDR3 DNA: TGTGCCAGCAGTGACGTCCGGGGGACAGGGTCCTACAATGAGCAGTTCTTC; J gene: TRBJ2-1; D gene: TRBD1; V gene: TRBV6-1; CDR3 length: 17; clone size: few
CDR3 protein: CSVVSVVTGFGTQYF; CDR3 DNA: TGCAGCGTTGTGTCGGTTGTGACAGGGTTTGGGACCCAGTACTTC; J gene: TRBJ2-5; D gene: TRBD1; V gene: TRBV29-1; CDR3 length: 15; clone size: NA
CDR3 protein: CASSFGGGSTDTQYF; CDR3 DNA: TGTGCCAGCAGCTTCGGGGGGGGGAGCACAGATACGCAGTATTTT; J gene: TRBJ2-3; D gene: TRBD2; V gene: TRBV7-8; CDR3 length: 15; clone size: NA
CDR3 protein: CASSQDSQAHNEQFF; CDR3 DNA: TGCGCCAGCAGCCAAGATTCCCAGGCCCACAATGAGCAGTTCTTC; J gene: TRBJ2-1; D gene: NA; V gene: TRBV4-1; CDR3 length: 15; clone size: NA
CDR3 protein: CASSESWSYTDTQYF; CDR3 DNA: TGCGCCAGCAGTGAGTCGTGGTCTTACACAGATACGCAGTATTTT; J gene: TRBJ2-3; D gene: NA; V gene: TRBV10-2; CDR3 length: 15; clone size: NA
CDR3 protein: CASSLGGTGIREQFF; CDR3 DNA: TGTGCCAGCAGCCTAGGGGGGACGGGGATCCGGGAGCAGTTCTTC; J gene: TRBJ2-1; D gene: NA; V gene: TRBV3-1; CDR3 length: 15; clone size: NA
CDR3 protein: CASSDFHEQFF; CDR3 DNA: TGTGCCAGCAGCGACTTTCATGAGCAGTTCTTC; J gene: TRBJ2-1; D gene: NA; V gene: TRBV7-9; CDR3 length: 11; clone size: many
CDR3 protein: CASSTLGALSEQYF; CDR3 DNA: TGTGCCAGCTCAACGCTGGGGGCGTTGAGCGAGCAGTACTTC; J gene: TRBJ2-7; D gene: NA; V gene: TRBV12-3/TRBV12-4; CDR3 length: 14; clone size: NA
CDR3 protein: CASSPGLEGGVTGELFF; CDR3 DNA: TGTGCCAGCAGCCCTGGCCTGGAAGGGGGCGTCACCGGGGAGCTGTTTTTT; J gene: TRBJ2-2; D gene: TRBD1; V gene: TRBV5-5; CDR3 length: 17; clone size: NA
CDR3 protein: CASSPTYGTGMSDTQYF; CDR3 DNA: TGCGCCAGCAGCCCAACCTACGGGACAGGGATGTCAGATACGCAGTATTTT; J gene: TRBJ2-3; D gene: TRBD1; V gene: TRBV5-1; CDR3 length: 17; clone size: few
CDR3 protein: CASSLVPDTEAFF; CDR3 DNA: TGTGCCAGCAGTTTGGTGCCTGACACTGAAGCTTTCTTT; J gene: TRBJ1-1; D gene: NA; V gene: TRBV12-3/TRBV12-4; CDR3 length: 13; clone size: NA
CDR3 protein: CASSPGQDGEKLFF; CDR3 DNA: TGTGCCAGCAGCCCCGGACAGGATGGCGAAAAACTGTTTTTT; J gene: TRBJ1-4; D gene: TRBD1; V gene: TRBV28; CDR3 length: 14; clone size: few
CDR3 protein: CASSFTAGLEQYF; CDR3 DNA: TGTGCCAGCAGTTTTACCGCCGGGTTGGAGCAGTACTTC; J gene: TRBJ2-7; D gene: NA; V gene: TRBV27; CDR3 length: 13; clone size: few
CDR3 protein: CASSRTGSASEQYF; CDR3 DNA: TGCGCCAGCAGCCGGACAGGGTCTGCGAGCGAGCAGTACTTC; J gene: TRBJ2-7; D gene: TRBD1; V gene: TRBV4-1; CDR3 length: 14; clone size: few
CDR3 protein: CASSPRTSGNPFVQFF; CDR3 DNA: TGTGCCAGCAGCCCCCGGACTAGCGGGAACCCTTTTGTGCAGTTCTTC; J gene: TRBJ2-1; D gene: TRBD2; V gene: TRBV7-9; CDR3 length: 16; clone size: few
CDR3 protein: CSVRQGVQPQHF; CDR3 DNA: TGCAGCGTTAGACAGGGCGTCCAGCCCCAGCATTTT; J gene: TRBJ1-5; D gene: TRBD1; V gene: TRBV29-1; CDR3 length: 12; clone size: NA
CDR3 protein: CASSAGIFYEQYF; CDR3 DNA: TGTGCCAGCAGCGCCGGGATTTTCTACGAGCAGTACTTC; J gene: TRBJ2-7; D gene: NA; V gene: TRBV9; CDR3 length: 13; clone size: few
CDR3 protein: CASTGQDAYEQYF; CDR3 DNA: TGTGCCAGCACCGGACAGGATGCATACGAGCAGTACTTC; J gene: TRBJ2-7; D gene: TRBD1; V gene: TRBV2; CDR3 length: 13; clone size: few
CDR3 protein: CASSQVTSGGDYTGELFF; CDR3 DNA: TGTGCCAGCAGCCAAGTCACTAGCGGGGGGGATTACACCGGGGAGCTGTTTTTT; J gene: TRBJ2-2; D gene: TRBD2; V gene: TRBV3-1; CDR3 length: 18; clone size: NA
CDR3 protein: CASSEETGLYEQYF; CDR3 DNA: TGCGCCAGCAGTGAGGAGACAGGGCTTTACGAGCAGTACTTC; J gene: TRBJ2-7; D gene: TRBD1; V gene: TRBV10-2; CDR3 length: 14; clone size: few
CDR3 protein: CASSYSMGVMQETQYF; CDR3 DNA: TGTGCCAGCAGTTACTCGATGGGGGTAATGCAAGAGACCCAGTACTTC; J gene: TRBJ2-5; D gene: NA; V gene: TRBV6-5; CDR3 length: 16; clone size: NA
CDR3 protein: CAWSPLTGELFF; CDR3 DNA: TGTGCCTGGAGTCCCCTAACCGGGGAGCTGTTTTTT; J gene: TRBJ2-2; D gene: NA; V gene: TRBV30; CDR3 length: 12; clone size: NA
CDR3 protein: CSAREGTGISYEQYF; CDR3 DNA: TGCAGTGCTAGGGAAGGGACAGGGATCTCCTACGAGCAGTACTTC; J gene: TRBJ2-7; D gene: TRBD1; V gene: TRBV20-1; CDR3 length: 15; clone size: NA
CDR3 protein: CSVGPSGYEQYF; CDR3 DNA: TGCAGCGTGGGGCCGAGTGGGTACGAGCAGTACTTC; J gene: TRBJ2-7; D gene: NA; V gene: TRBV29-1; CDR3 length: 12; clone size: NA
CDR3 protein: CAGGQGADGYEQYF; CDR3 DNA: TGTGCCGGCGGACAGGGGGCGGATGGTTACGAGCAGTACTTC; J gene: TRBJ2-7; D gene: TRBD1; V gene: TRBV7-4; CDR3 length: 14; clone size: few
CDR3 protein: CSVPDREIFQPQHF; CDR3 DNA: TGCAGTGTCCCGGACAGGGAGATTTTTCAGCCCCAGCATTTT; J gene: TRBJ1-5; D gene: TRBD1; V gene: TRBV20-1; CDR3 length: 14; clone size: NA
CDR3 protein: CASSSYRDSYGYTF; CDR3 DNA: TGTGCCAGCAGTTCTTACCGGGACAGTTATGGCTACACCTTC; J gene: TRBJ1-2; D gene: TRBD1; V gene: TRBV12-3/TRBV12-4; CDR3 length: 14; clone size: NA
CDR3 protein: CASSQDYETQETQYF; CDR3 DNA: TGCGCCAGCAGCCAAGATTACGAAACCCAAGAGACCCAGTACTTC; J gene: TRBJ2-5; D gene: NA; V gene: TRBV4-1; CDR3 length: 15; clone size: few
CDR3 protein: CASRKTGELFF; CDR3 DNA: TGTGCCAGCAGAAAGACCGGGGAGCTGTTTTTT; J gene: TRBJ2-2; D gene: NA; V gene: TRBV12-3/TRBV12-4; CDR3 length: 11; clone size: NA
CDR3 protein: CASSLASPGQGYEQYF; CDR3 DNA: TGTGCCAGCAGCTTAGCTTCCCCGGGACAGGGTTACGAGCAGTACTTC; J gene: TRBJ2-7; D gene: TRBD1; V gene: TRBV7-9; CDR3 length: 16; clone size: NA
CDR3 protein: CSVSQEAGGNTQYF; CDR3 DNA: TGCAGCGTTTCCCAAGAAGCGGGGGGGAATACGCAGTATTTT; J gene: TRBJ2-3; D gene: TRBD2; V gene: TRBV29-1; CDR3 length: 14; clone size: NA
CDR3 protein: CASSWDSYNEQFF; CDR3 DNA: TGTGCTAGCAGCTGGGACTCCTACAATGAGCAGTTCTTC; J gene: TRBJ2-1; D gene: NA; V gene: TRBV7-7; CDR3 length: 13; clone size: NA
CDR3 protein: CSARGRQISQETQYF; CDR3 DNA: TGCAGTGCTAGAGGGCGACAGATTTCTCAAGAGACCCAGTACTTC; J gene: TRBJ2-5; D gene: NA; V gene: TRBV20-1; CDR3 length: 15; clone size: NA
CDR3 protein: CAAGAGLGYTQYF; CDR3 DNA: TGTGCTGCCGGGGCAGGCCTTGGGTATACCCAGTACTTC; J gene: TRBJ2-5; D gene: NA; V gene: TRBV7-9; CDR3 length: 13; clone size: NA
CDR3 protein: CASSGATDYSYEQYF; CDR3 DNA: TGTGCCAGCAGCGGCGCGACAGATTACTCCTACGAGCAGTACTTC; J gene: TRBJ2-7; D gene: NA; V gene: TRBV9; CDR3 length: 15; clone size: few
CDR3 protein: CSGAGQGASYNEQFF; CDR3 DNA: TGCAGCGGAGCGGGACAGGGGGCATCCTACAATGAGCAGTTCTTC; J gene: TRBJ2-1; D gene: TRBD1; V gene: TRBV29-1; CDR3 length: 15; clone size: many
CDR3 protein: CASSQGIKTYEQYF; CDR3 DNA: TGTGCCAGCAGCCAAGGAATCAAGACCTACGAGCAGTACTTC; J gene: TRBJ2-7; D gene: NA; V gene: TRBV3-1; CDR3 length: 14; clone size: NA
CDR3 protein: CASSLVAGRQYF; CDR3 DNA: TGTGCCAGCAGCCTCGTGGCAGGCAGACAGTATTTT; J gene: TRBJ2-3; D gene: NA; V gene: TRBV12-3/TRBV12-4; CDR3 length: 12; clone size: NA
CDR3 protein: CASSQDGPAGGPADTQYF; CDR3 DNA: TGTGCCAGCAGCCAAGATGGCCCAGCGGGGGGGCCGGCAGATACGCAGTATTTT; J gene: TRBJ2-3; D gene: TRBD2; V gene: TRBV4-2; CDR3 length: 18; clone size: NA